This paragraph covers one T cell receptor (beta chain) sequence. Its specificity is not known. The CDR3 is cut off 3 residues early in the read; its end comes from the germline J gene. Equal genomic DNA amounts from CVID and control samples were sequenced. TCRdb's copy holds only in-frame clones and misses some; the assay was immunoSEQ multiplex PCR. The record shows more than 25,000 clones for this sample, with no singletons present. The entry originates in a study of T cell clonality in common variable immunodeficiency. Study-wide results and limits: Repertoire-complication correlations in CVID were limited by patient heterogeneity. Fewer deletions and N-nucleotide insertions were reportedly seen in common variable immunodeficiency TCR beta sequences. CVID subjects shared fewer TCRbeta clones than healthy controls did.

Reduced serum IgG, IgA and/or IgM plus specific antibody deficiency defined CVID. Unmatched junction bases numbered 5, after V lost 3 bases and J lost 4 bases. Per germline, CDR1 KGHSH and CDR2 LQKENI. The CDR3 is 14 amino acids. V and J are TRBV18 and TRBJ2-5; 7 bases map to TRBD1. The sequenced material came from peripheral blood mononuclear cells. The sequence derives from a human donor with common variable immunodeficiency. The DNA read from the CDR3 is TGTGCCAGCTCACCGGCGACAGGGCGAGAGACC. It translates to CASSPATGRET. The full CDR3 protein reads CASSPATGRETQYF.